These 23 T cell receptor beta chains were sequenced from one sample in a study of T-cell reconstitution after alpha-beta-depleted transplantation in children. Using unique molecular identifiers, the investigators prepared the TCRbeta library. Each CDR3 protein is one row after TCRdb ran MiXCR on the PCR reads. The sample shows under 450,000 distinct CDR3 sequences, more than 10% of them seen only once. Sequenced material: PBMCs, taken from the stem cell graft. Receptor source: a human donor who donated a stem cell graft to a child with Fanconi anemia.

The genes are TRBV29-1 and TRBJ2-3; 10 bases are shared with TRBD2. With 3 bases clipped from V and 5 bases from J, the junction kept 5 bases outside the gene matches. The V gene's germline CDR1 is SQVTM and CDR2 ANQGSEA. This CDR3 is built from 14 residues. CDR3 in amino acids: CSVDPSGGGDTQYF. CDR3 nucleotides: TGCAGCGTTGACCCTAGCGGGGGAGGAGATACGCAGTATTTT.

This clonotype was seen ten or more times. The chain employs TRBV20-1 and TRBJ1-1, with 8 positions matching TRBD1. Germline CDR1 is DFQATT and CDR2 is SNEGSKA (reference sequence). V gave up 0 bases and J gave up 0 bases; unmatched junction bases: 9. The CDR3 covers 17 residues. The CDR3: CSARDQDRAGVNTEAFF. CDR3 nucleotide sequence: TGCAGTGCTAGAGATCAGGACAGGGCGGGGGTGAACACTGAAGCTTTCTTT.

CDR3 bases: TGTGCCAGCAGCTCGAGGTTGGGCGATTGGCGGGGGAATACTGAAGCTTTCTTT. Its protein is CASSSRLGDWRGNTEAFF. The rearrangement links TRBV7-1 to TRBJ1-1, with a tentative D call TRBD1 (5 bases). TRBV7-1 is marked as an open reading frame, function uncertain. V lost 3 bases to trimming and J lost 5 bases, with 25 bases between them. This CDR3 region has 18 residues.

This clonotype turned up a few times. The rearrangement uses TRBV7-2 and TRBJ2-7; no clear D. CDR1 and CDR2 from the germline V gene are SGHTA and FQGNSA. This CDR3 has 13 amino acids. Trimming took 0 bases from V and 5 from J, leaving 8 bases between them. CDR3 nucleotides: TGTGCCAGCAGCTTAGCAGGCGCAAACGAGCAGTACTTC. Translating gives CASSLAGANEQYF. The full variable domain, in which reference TRBV7-2 and TRBJ2-7 provide the parts outside the CDR3, is GAGVSQSPSNKVTEKGKDVELRCDPISGHTALYWYRQSLGQGLEFLIYFQGNSAPDKSGLPSDRFSAERTGGSVSTLTIQRTQQEDSAVYLCASSLAGANEQYFGPGTRLTVT.

This clonotype was observed a few times. The chain recombines TRBV27 with TRBJ1-2; 10 bases line up with TRBD1. This CDR3 is built from 17 residues. CDR1 and CDR2 from the germline V gene are MNHEY and SMNVEV (reference sequence). V lost 2 bases to trimming and J lost 8 bases; unmatched junction nucleotides: 14. CDR3 loop: CASSLIGPGTGAEGYTF. The CDR3 region has the DNA TGTGCCAGCAGTTTAATCGGTCCCGGGACAGGGGCGGAGGGCTACACCTTC.

The genes are TRBV6-5 and TRBJ1-4; possibly TRBD1 for D (6 bases). In germline, CDR1 is MNHEY, CDR2 SVGAGI. The CDR3 totals 14 residues. V was clipped by 8 bases and J by 0 bases, with 10 bases between them. CDR3 sequence: CASRRTATNEKLFF. In nucleotides, the CDR3 is TGTGCCAGCCGCAGGACAGCAACTAATGAAAAACTGTTTTTT.

The chain couples TRBV7-8 to TRBJ2-1; 10 positions match TRBD2. The CDR3 sequence is 14 residues long. Germline V lookup: CDR1 SGHVS, CDR2 FQNEAQ. J lost 10 bases, V lost 5 bases, and 8 bases had no gene match. In DNA, the CDR3 is TGTGCCAGCAGCCCACGTGTAGCGGGGGGCGAGCAGTTCTTC. This translates into CASSPRVAGGEQFF. Based on the CDR3 plus reference TRBV7-8 and TRBJ2-1, the full variable domain is GAGVSQSPRYKVAKRGQDVALRCDPISGHVSLFWYQQALGQGPEFLTYFQNEAQLDKSGLPSDRFFAERPEGSVSTLKIQRTQQEDSAVYLCASSPRVAGGEQFFGPGTRLTVL.

The chain combines TRBV10-3 with TRBJ1-3; no reliable D call. CDR3 length: 15 residues. Germline V gene data show CDR1 as ENHRY and CDR2 as SYGVKD. The germline V and J ends were trimmed by 10 bases and 0 bases, with 16 bases remaining between them. For the CDR3, the DNA is TGTGCCACCGGGATCGACGCCAGCTCTGGAAACACCATATATTTT. Protein sequence: CATGIDASSGNTIYF.

This clonotype was detected ten times or more. CDR3 sequence: CASSQARATSLHEQFF. CDR3 DNA: TGCGCCAGCAGCCAAGCCCGAGCGACTAGTTTGCATGAGCAGTTCTTC. The chain uses TRBV4-1 and TRBJ2-1; TRBD2 is a possible D gene (6 bases). Germline-derived CDR1 and CDR2 are MGHRA and YSYEKL. Trimming stripped 1 base from V and 8 bases from J, with 18 bases between. The CDR3 consists of 16 residues.

The chain joins TRBV4-3 to TRBJ2-3, with D perhaps given as TRBD1 or TRBD2 (6 bases each). CDR1 and CDR2 from the germline V gene are LGHNA and YSLEER. V was trimmed by 0 bases and J by 4 bases, leaving 11 bases between them. This CDR3 contains 15 residues. The CDR3 protein is CASSQDSGAADTQYF. CDR3 nucleotides: TGCGCCAGCAGCCAAGATTCGGGGGCTGCAGATACGCAGTATTTT.

This clonotype has just a few counts. This rearrangement joins TRBV28 to TRBJ1-2; a possible D gene is TRBD1 (6 bases). Germline values: CDR1 MDHEN, CDR2 SYDVKM. V lost 3 bases and J lost 4, with 12 bases in between. The CDR3 has 14 amino acids. The CDR3 coding sequence is TGTGCCAGCAGTTTGGCGGACAGCCGCTATGGCTACACCTTC. It codes for CASSLADSRYGYTF.

This clonotype showed up many times. The V and J genes are TRBV5-1 and TRBJ1-1, with 11 bases aligning to TRBD1. The V segment lost 2 bases and the J segment 1 base; nucleotides outside the gene matches: 7. The CDR3 is 17 amino acids. Germline values: CDR1 SGHRS, CDR2 YFSETQ. In nucleotides, the CDR3 is TGCGCCAGCAGCTTAATTGGGACAGGGGGGGCGAACACTGAAGCTTTCTTT. This codes for CASSLIGTGGANTEAFF.

This clonotype was seen only once. V gene TRBV5-1 combines with J gene TRBJ1-6; D uncertain. Germline V gene lookup returns CDR1 SGHRS and CDR2 YFSETQ. The CDR3 sequence is 14 residues long. Trimming took 0 bases from V and 16 from J, leaving 17 bases between them. CDR3 in amino acids: CASSLASAENELHF. The CDR3 DNA is TGCGCCAGCAGCTTGGCCTCCGCAGAGAACGAGCTCCACTTT.

The table lists this clonotype with many counts. V usage is TRBV20-1 and J usage is TRBJ2-7; TRBD1 might be the D (6 bases). The CDR3 consists of 12 residues. Germline V gene sequence: CDR1 DFQATT, CDR2 SNEGSKA (reference sequence). The CDR3 region is CSAAETGQPRKV. The CDR3 DNA reads TGCAGTGCTGCCGAAACCGGACAGCCCAGGAAGGTC.

This clonotype showed up just a few times. The V and J genes are TRBV28 and TRBJ2-2; D gene uncertain. Per germline, CDR1 MDHEN and CDR2 SYDVKM. The germline V and J ends were trimmed by 5 bases and 4 bases, with 11 bases remaining between them. There are 14 residues in the CDR3. The CDR3 DNA is TGTGCCAGCAGTCCCTCCGGACGCACCGGGGAGCTGTTTTTT. Protein product: CASSPSGRTGELFF.

There are a few counts of this clonotype. The chain joins TRBV12-3 or TRBV12-4 to TRBJ2-5; D gene unclear. The CDR3 extends over 13 amino acids. Trimming took 6 bases from V and 4 from J, leaving 12 bases between them. The CDR3 bases are TGTGCCAGCAGGAGCCGGGCCGGAGAGACCCAGTACTTC. This gives the protein CASRSRAGETQYF.

To note about this clonotype: A read error may be the cause here, since a much bigger clone is one base away. The rearrangement joins TRBV20-1 to TRBJ1-4; TRBD1 matches at 7 bases. The trim removed 5 bases at V and 2 bases at J, leaving 11 bases unmatched. Per germline, CDR1 DFQATT and CDR2 SNEGSKA (reference sequence). The CDR3 is made up of 16 amino acids. CDR3 amino acids: CSAQQGPTVTNEKLFF. The CDR3 DNA is TGCAGTGCTCAACAGGGGCCCACAGTGACTAATGAAAAACTGTTTTTT.

The genes are TRBV28 and TRBJ2-5; possible D gene TRBD1, 6 bases. The CDR3 has 15 residues. The V gene lost 6 bases and the J gene lost 3 bases, with 17 bases spanning the gap. CDR1 and CDR2 from the germline V gene are MDHEN and SYDVKM. CDR3 sequence reads: CASSTPSEGEETQYF. In DNA form, the CDR3 reads TGTGCCAGCAGCACCCCGTCCGAGGGGGAAGAGACCCAGTACTTC. Filled out from reference TRBV28 and TRBJ2-5, the complete variable domain reads DVKVTQSSRYLVKRTGEKVFLECVQDMDHENMFWYRQDPGLGLRLIYFSYDVKMKEKGDIPEGYSVSREKKERFSLILESASTNQTSMYLCASSTPSEGEETQYFGPGTRLLVL.

This chain uses TRBV7-9 with TRBJ2-5; 7 bases map to TRBD1. Trimming removed 5 bases from V and 4 bases from J; junction bases left unmatched: 10. Per the germline V gene, CDR1 is SEHNR and CDR2 is FQNEAQ (reference sequence). The length of the CDR3 is 15 residues. CDR3 nucleotide sequence: TGTGCCAGCAGCCCAGGGGGTGAAGGTTTAGAGACCCAGTACTTC. It codes for CASSPGGEGLETQYF.

The chain employs TRBV19 and TRBJ1-1; no definite D call. The V end lost 1 base, the J end lost 8 bases, and 8 bases lay between the germline ends. This CDR3 has 12 residues. Germline CDR1 LNHDA, CDR2 SQIVND (reference sequence). The CDR3 DNA reads TGTGCCAGTAGTATAGGTTTATTGGAAGCTTTCTTT. Translating gives CASSIGLLEAFF.

The chain employs TRBV10-2 and TRBJ2-5; TRBD1 might be the D (5 bases). V shed 7 bases and J shed 1 base, with 10 bases lying between them. The CDR3 extends over 13 amino acids. CDR1 WSHSY and CDR2 SAAADI come from the germline V gene. The CDR3 sequence: CASTRQIQETQYF. The CDR3 region has the DNA TGCGCCAGCACGCGACAGATCCAAGAGACCCAGTACTTC.

The V and J genes are TRBV4-3 and TRBJ1-5; a weak D match, TRBD1 (5 bases). This CDR3 is 15 amino acids long. V lost 0 bases to trimming and J lost 1 base, with 7 bases between them. Germline CDR1 is LGHNA and CDR2 is YSLEER. The CDR3, as DNA: TGCGCCAGCAGCCAAGACGGGACGAGCAATCAGCCCCAGCATTTT. Its protein product is CASSQDGTSNQPQHF.

The chain uses TRBV29-1 and TRBJ1-2; TRBD1 agrees at 8 bases. The CDR3 is made up of 15 amino acids. Trimming removed 5 bases from V and 4 bases from J; junction bases left unmatched: 12. Per germline, CDR1 SQVTM and CDR2 ANQGSEA. CDR3 in DNA: TGCAGCGTTTCACCGACATCCGGGACAGGCTATGGCTACACCTTC. Protein product: CSVSPTSGTGYGYTF.